One T cell receptor (beta chain) is described in this entry. The antigen is undetermined. The data were taken from a study of cytomegalovirus exposure and HLA in healthy donors. Whole-study results and caveats: The authors confirmed in vitro that three CMV-associated chains were specific for CMV antigens.

The PCR was carried out with 60 Vbeta primers and 13 Jbeta primers. Sequencing used immunoSEQ multiplex PCR; TCRdb keeps in-frame clones, though not all of them. The repertoire consists of 110,000 to 150,000 clones, with around four fifths occurring once and the leading ten covering approximately 2.1%. Per the germline V gene, CDR1 is MDHEN and CDR2 is SYDVKM. Losses at the gene ends were 2 bases for V and 7 bases for J; bases not matched to a gene: 9. The CDR3 is 15 residues long. The receptor comes from a man aged 25 to 40 in good health and CMV-seronegative. The V gene is TRBV28, the J gene TRBJ1-2; 8 nucleotides agree with TRBD1. The sample consisted of PBMCs. As DNA, the CDR3 is TGTGCCAGCAGTTTAGTGTCCCCACAGGGGGGTGGCTACACCTTC. Residues: CASSLVSPQGGGYTF.